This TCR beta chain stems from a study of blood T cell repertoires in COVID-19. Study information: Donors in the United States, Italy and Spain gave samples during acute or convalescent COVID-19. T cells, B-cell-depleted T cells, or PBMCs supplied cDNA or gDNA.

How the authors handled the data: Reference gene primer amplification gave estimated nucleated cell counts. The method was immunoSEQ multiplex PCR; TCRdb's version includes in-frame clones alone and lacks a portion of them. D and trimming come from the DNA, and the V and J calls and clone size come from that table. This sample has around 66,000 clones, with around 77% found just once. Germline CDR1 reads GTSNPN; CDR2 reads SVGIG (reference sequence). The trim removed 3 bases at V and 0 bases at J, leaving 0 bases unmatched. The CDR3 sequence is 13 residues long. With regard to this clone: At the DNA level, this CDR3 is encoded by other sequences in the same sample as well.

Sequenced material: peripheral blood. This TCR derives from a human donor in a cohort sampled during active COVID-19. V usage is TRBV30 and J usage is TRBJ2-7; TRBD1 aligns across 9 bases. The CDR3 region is CAWRTGGSYEQYF. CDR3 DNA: TGTGCCTGGAGGACAGGGGGCTCCTACGAGCAGTACTTC.